The clone carrying this TCR beta chain was observed a single time. Trimming removed 5 bases from V and 6 bases from J, with 19 bases in between. The CDR3 sequence is 15 residues long. CDR1 is MDHEN, CDR2 SYDVKM, per germline. The data are from a study of shared clonotypes between healthy human individuals. Adult Caucasians living in Nashville, Tennessee made up all of the donors. Memory CD4+ cells were the fraction left after CD45RA+ naive selection. Tens of thousands of T cell genomes (around 190 ng DNA) went into each sorted-subset replicate. Under the authors' procedure: ImmunoSEQ output held junction-only sequences without quality scores, so filtering differed. The repertoire was sequenced with immunoSEQ multiplex PCR; TCRdb's copy has only in-frame clones and lacks some. The V and J calls and clone size were taken over from that table, and D and trimming were inferred from the DNA. This table holds about 1.5 million clones, around 98% found once.

This chain joins TRBV28 and TRBJ2-5; no clear D gene. The sequenced material came from naive CD4+ T cells sorted from blood. Sample subset: CD45RA+ positively selected. This clonotype originated in a man between 25 and 39 years old in good health. Here the CDR3 reads CASSSPSPMRKTQYF. Written as DNA, the CDR3 is TGTGCCAGCAGTAGTCCCAGTCCAATGCGTAAGACCCAGTACTTC.